Presented here are 27 T cell receptor beta chains from one specimen sequenced in a study of shared clonotypes between healthy human individuals. Sequencing was performed with immunoSEQ multiplex PCR; in TCRdb, only in-frame clones are kept and a portion is missing. The sample has roughly 500,000 clones; about 84% are singletons. The source material was PBMCs. These receptors were taken from a middle-aged woman in good health. Some clones in this sample may be carry-over from other donors' samples.

This clone was picked up one time. The chain has TRBV29-1 and TRBJ2-2; TRBD1 or TRBD2 may be the D gene (5 bases each). Germline-derived CDR1 and CDR2 are SQVTM and ANQGSEA. V was pared by 7 bases and J by 6 bases, with 18 bases between. The CDR3 length is 14 residues. CDR3 in amino acids: CSENRDELAGELFF. DNA of the CDR3: TGCAGCGAAAACCGGGACGAGCTGGCCGGGGAGCTGTTTTTT.

With regard to this clone: A far larger clone is a single base away, which makes a read error likely. The sample contains more than one DNA sequence encoding this CDR3. V is TRBV29-1 and J is TRBJ1-3; D is uncertain. Germline assignment: CDR1 SQVTM and CDR2 ANQGSEA. This CDR3 is built from 13 residues. CDR3 in amino acids: CSGGRADGNTIYF. CDR3 DNA sequence: TGCAGCGGTGGTAGGGCAGACGGAAACACAATATATTTT.

V and J are TRBV7-2 and TRBJ2-1; TRBD2 agrees at 10 bases. V gave up 5 bases and J gave up 4 bases; unmatched junction bases: 8. This CDR3 has 16 residues. Germline V CDR1 and CDR2: SGHTA, FQGNSA. This CDR3 reads CASSAGSGRRYNEQFF. The CDR3 DNA sequence: TGTGCCAGCAGCGCGGGTAGCGGGAGGAGGTACAATGAGCAGTTCTTC.

The chain combines TRBV5-4 with TRBJ2-5; TRBD1 matches 8 bases. The ends lost 4 bases at V and 3 bases at J; junction bases unmatched: 2. This CDR3 contains 13 residues. CDR1 and CDR2 (germline): SGHNT, YYREEE (reference sequence). DNA of the CDR3: TGTGCCAGCAGCGCGGACAGGGAAGAGACCCAGTACTTC. Protein: CASSADREETQYF.

The chain uses TRBV15 and TRBJ2-5; no reliable D call. Germline lookup yields CDR1 LNHNV and CDR2 YYDKDF (reference sequence). V lost 0 bases to trimming and J lost 2 bases, with 7 bases between them. The CDR3 sequence is 14 residues long. The CDR3 loop is CATSRDRIQETQYF. The CDR3 DNA sequence: TGTGCCACCAGCAGAGACCGGATTCAAGAGACCCAGTACTTC.

Worth noting for this clone: The same CDR3 is also encoded by other DNA sequences in this sample. The chain employs TRBV4-2 and TRBJ2-1, with 11 bases fitting TRBD1. The junction had 4 bases not matched to a gene; V was cut back by 0 bases and J by 6 bases. CDR1 LGHNA and CDR2 YNFKEQ come from the germline V gene. This CDR3 contains 16 residues. The CDR3 spells CASSQDWDRGFNEQFF. The CDR3, as DNA: TGTGCCAGCAGCCAAGATTGGGACAGGGGGTTCAATGAGCAGTTCTTC.

With regard to this clone: This same CDR3 is encoded by further DNA sequences in the sample. The chain links TRBV15 to TRBJ2-5, with D uncertain. CDR1 and CDR2 (germline): LNHNV, YYDKDF (reference sequence). V was pared by 0 bases and J by 4 bases, with 6 bases between. The CDR3 loop spans 13 amino acids. The CDR3 DNA is TGTGCCACCAGCAGAGATAGGCGAGAGACCCAGTACTTC. Protein sequence: CATSRDRRETQYF.

The V and J genes are TRBV19 and TRBJ2-7; perhaps TRBD1 as D (5 bases). The germline CDR1 and CDR2 sequences are LNHDA and SQIVND (reference sequence). Trimming pared 3 bases from V and 3 bases from J, leaving 21 bases between. The CDR3 contains 17 residues. CDR3 residues: CASSISQEGVGFYEQYF. The CDR3 nucleotides read TGTGCCAGTAGTATCTCACAGGAAGGGGTCGGCTTCTACGAGCAGTACTTC.

This clone was recorded once. The chain combines TRBV6-1 with TRBJ1-2; no clear D gene. V was shortened by 7 bases and J by 3 bases, with 6 bases between the two germline ends. The CDR3 runs to 11 residues. Germline values: CDR1 MNHNS, CDR2 SASEGT. Here the CDR3 reads CASTRDYGYTF. The CDR3 DNA reads as TGTGCCAGCACGAGGGACTATGGCTACACCTTC.

The genes are TRBV11-3 and TRBJ2-4; 8 positions match TRBD1. V gave up 5 bases and J gave up 8 bases; unmatched junction bases: 8. The CDR3 has 14 amino acids. CDR1 is SGHNT, CDR2 YENEEA, per germline. CDR3 coding DNA: TGTGCCAGCAGCCTTGGGACAGGTGGAGACATTCAGTACTTC. Its protein product is CASSLGTGGDIQYF.

The chain is built from TRBV29-1 and TRBJ2-5; D is possibly TRBD2 (6 bases). The CDR3 totals 12 residues. Per the germline V gene, CDR1 is SQVTM and CDR2 is ANQGSEA. Trimming took 3 bases from V and 5 from J, leaving 10 bases between them. CDR3 protein: CSVEDREETQYF. The CDR3 coding sequence is TGCAGCGTTGAGGACCGGGAGGAGACCCAGTACTTC.

This clone was counted a few times. The V call is TRBV6-1, the J call TRBJ1-2; no firm D call. The length of the CDR3 is 12 residues. V was clipped by 4 bases and J by 4 bases, with 7 bases between them. Germline lookup yields CDR1 MNHNS and CDR2 SASEGT. The CDR3 coding sequence is TGTGCCAGCAGTGTCGCAGCCTATGGCTACACCTTC. It codes for CASSVAAYGYTF.

This clone was detected once. An end of the junction differs from the germline gene, which may be a read error. The V and J genes are TRBV7-9 and TRBJ2-3; TRBD1 aligns across 7 bases. CDR3 length equals 15 residues. Germline V CDR1 and CDR2: SEHNR, FQNEAQ (reference sequence). The CDR3 nucleotides read TGCGCCAGCAGCTTAGTAGGGACAGACACAGATACGCAGTATTTT. Residues: CASSLVGTDTDTQYF.

Points on this clone: This is likely an artifact of a read error, given a far larger clone one base away. V gene TRBV11-2 combines with J gene TRBJ1-2; D might be TRBD1 (6 bases). The CDR3 runs to 15 residues. Germline CDR1 reads SGHAT; CDR2 reads FQNNGV. Trimming took 1 base from V and 4 from J, leaving 13 bases between them. CDR3 protein: CASSLVAGVSYGYTF. CDR3 DNA sequence: TGTGCCAGCAGCTTAGTGGCAGGGGTGAGCTATGGCTACACCTTC.

This clone was counted ten times or more. Additional DNA sequences in this sample encode the identical CDR3. The chain recombines TRBV28 with TRBJ1-2, with a weak D call TRBD1 (5 bases). Germline CDR1 is MDHEN and CDR2 is SYDVKM. This CDR3 contains 14 residues. Trimming removed 8 bases at V and 2 bases at J, with 15 bases between. The CDR3 protein is CASYSGTPNYGYTF. The CDR3 DNA sequence: TGTGCCAGCTATTCCGGGACGCCGAACTATGGCTACACCTTC.

The V and J genes are TRBV5-5 and TRBJ2-1, with 7 bases fitting TRBD2. The germline gives CDR1 SGHKS, CDR2 YYEKEE (reference sequence). V gave up 0 bases and J gave up 1 base; unmatched junction bases: 4. This CDR3 is 16 amino acids long. CDR3 DNA: TGTGCCAGCAGCTTGGCGACTAGCACGTCCTACAATGAGCAGTTCTTC. Protein product: CASSLATSTSYNEQFF.

This sequence joins TRBV6-5 and TRBJ2-4; weak D call: TRBD1 (6 bases). Germline values: CDR1 MNHEY, CDR2 SVGAGI. The V and J ends lost 5 bases and 10 bases respectively, with 15 bases between them. CDR3 length: 13 residues. The CDR3 DNA reads as TGTGCCAGCAGTACCTCCGGGACACAAATTCAGTACTTC. It translates to CASSTSGTQIQYF.

V usage is TRBV19 and J usage is TRBJ1-5; D not certain. This CDR3 has 13 amino acids. The germline gives CDR1 LNHDA, CDR2 SQIVND (reference sequence). V lost 7 bases and J 2 bases, leaving 9 bases between the germline ends. CDR3 residues: CASTPDRNQPQHF. In DNA, the CDR3 is TGTGCCAGTACCCCGGATCGCAATCAGCCCCAGCATTTT. The variable domain in full, with the rest retrieved from reference TRBV19 and TRBJ1-5, is DGGITQSPKYLFRKEGQNVTLSCEQNLNHDAMYWYRQDPGQGLRLIYYSQIVNDFQKGDIAEGYSVSREKKESFPLTVTSAQKNPTAFYLCASTPDRNQPQHFGDGTRLSIL.

A remark on this clone: With a far larger clone one base away, a read error is the likely cause. The rearrangement uses TRBV9 and TRBJ2-3; D might be TRBD1 (5 bases). Germline assignment: CDR1 SGDLS and CDR2 YYNGEE. This CDR3 spans 14 amino acids. CDR3 bases: TGTGCCAGCAGCCCCGCCCTCCTAACAGGTACGCAGTATTTT. This gives the protein CASSPALLTGTQYF.

With respect to this clone: A read error is likely here: a far larger clone is one base away. This sample includes further DNA sequences coding for the same CDR3. The chain employs TRBV4-2 and TRBJ2-7; 10 bases align to TRBD1. This CDR3 has 15 residues. CDR1 is LGHNA and CDR2 is YNFKEQ in the germline V gene. The chain's CDR3 is CASSPQTGGPDEQYF. The DNA of the CDR3 is TGTGCCAGCAGCCCCCAGACAGGGGGCCCAGACGAGCAGTACTTT.

Ten or more counts support this clone. The chain carries TRBV2 and TRBJ2-1; 9 bases agree with TRBD1. V dropped 4 bases and J dropped 7; count of bases not matched to a gene: 8. The germline V gene encodes CDR1 SNHLY and CDR2 FYNNEI. The CDR3 is 15 residues long. The CDR3 DNA reads as TGTGCCAGCAGTGGCCCCCCCGACAGGGGGAATGAGCAGTTCTTC. Protein: CASSGPPDRGNEQFF.

The rearrangement joins TRBV4-1 to TRBJ2-3; D uncertain. V was shortened by 1 base and J by 3 bases, with 11 bases between the two germline ends. The CDR3 has 15 amino acids. Germline V gene lookup returns CDR1 MGHRA and CDR2 YSYEKL. The CDR3 DNA reads as TGCGCCAGCAGCCAAGTTGTTTTCGATACAGATACGCAGTATTTT. The encoded protein is CASSQVVFDTDTQYF.

The chain uses TRBV18 and TRBJ2-5; D gene unclear. Germline V lookup: CDR1 KGHSH, CDR2 LQKENI. V lost 1 base, J lost 2 bases, and 11 bases lay in between. This CDR3 is built from 15 residues. Written as DNA, the CDR3 is TGTGCCAGCTCACCACTATTGACGGAACAAGAGACCCAGTACTTC. The encoded protein is CASSPLLTEQETQYF.

The chain combines TRBV19 with TRBJ2-2; D ambiguous. V lost 3 bases and J 1 base, leaving 9 bases between the germline ends. Germline-derived CDR1 and CDR2 are LNHDA and SQIVND (reference sequence). CDR3 length: 15 amino acids. The CDR3 nucleotides are TGTGCCAGTAGTATTTCGCCGGGGAACACCGGGGAGCTGTTTTTT. Protein sequence: CASSISPGNTGELFF.

This chain uses TRBV5-1 with TRBJ2-5; D gene uncertain. V was clipped by 3 bases and J by 1 base, with 10 bases between them. The length of the CDR3 is 14 residues. Germline V gives CDR1 SGHRS, CDR2 YFSETQ. The CDR3: CASSYGSTQETQYF. The DNA of the CDR3 is TGCGCCAGCAGCTACGGCTCGACCCAAGAGACCCAGTACTTC. Variable domain in full (rest from reference TRBV5-1 and TRBJ2-5): KAGVTQTPRYLIKTRGQQVTLSCSPISGHRSVSWYQQTPGQGLQFLFEYFSETQRNKGNFPGRFSGRQFSNSRSEMNVSTLELGDSALYLCASSYGSTQETQYFGPGTRLLVL.

The DNA for the CDR3 is TGTGCCAGCAGCCAAGTCAGGGGTGATGGCTACACCTTC. Translation gives CASSQVRGDGYTF. The chain recombines TRBV4-2 with TRBJ1-2, with D perhaps matching TRBD1 (6 bases). The CDR3 runs to 13 residues. CDR1 and CDR2 (germline): LGHNA, YNFKEQ. Trimming took off 1 base at V and 6 bases at J, with 9 bases between the two ends.

In the case of this clone: Only one base separates this from a far larger clonotype, so it likely reflects a read error. The chain combines TRBV6-5 with TRBJ2-7; TRBD2 aligns across 8 bases. Per the germline V gene, CDR1 is MNHEY and CDR2 is SVGAGI. V shed 2 bases, J shed 5 bases, and the junction held 8 bases outside the gene matches. The CDR3 loop spans 15 amino acids. CDR3 sequence reads: CASSYPAGGSDEQYF. As DNA, the CDR3 is TGTGCCAGCAGTTACCCTGCGGGAGGTTCGGACGAGCAGTACTTC.